Presented here are 18 T cell receptor beta chains from one specimen sequenced in a study of T cells in Graves' hyperthyroidism and ophthalmopathy. What was amplified from RNA transcripts were TCR beta CDR3 regions. Using the HTBI primer set, a first-round RT-PCR was run on the TCR CDR3. From the multiplex PCR reads, TCRdb called clonotypes with MiXCR, one entry per CDR3 protein. Of roughly 380,000 distinct CDR3 sequences in the sample, 15% to 20% were seen once. Sequenced material: blood. The source is a woman aged 40 to 50 with Graves' ophthalmopathy.

This clonotype was seen a handful of times. The rearrangement joins TRBV11-2 to TRBJ2-4; 10 nucleotides match TRBD2. The CDR3 is 16 amino acids. Germline V gives CDR1 SGHAT, CDR2 FQNNGV. V gave up 5 bases and J gave up 5 bases; unmatched junction bases: 9. The DNA for the CDR3 is TGTGCCAGCAGCACCCACACGGGGACTAGCGAAAACATTCAGTACTTC. Amino acids: CASSTHTGTSENIQYF.

Concerning this clonotype itself: A clone one base away is much larger, so this may be a read error. This rearrangement joins TRBV28 to TRBJ2-3, with D unresolved. The CDR3 is made up of 12 amino acids. From germline, CDR1 is MDHEN and CDR2 SYDVKM. V was pared by 2 bases and J by 10 bases, with 10 bases between. The CDR3 DNA reads TGTGCCAGCAGTTTAAGGTGGGCTGCGCAGTATTTT. Amino acids: CASSLRWAAQYF.

This clonotype has at least ten counts. This rearrangement joins TRBV6-1 to TRBJ1-2, with TRBD1 as a possible D gene (5 bases). Germline V gene sequence: CDR1 MNHNS, CDR2 SASEGT. The CDR3 extends over 16 amino acids. V gave up 5 bases and J gave up 0 bases, with 16 bases separating them. CDR3 in amino acids: CASSRGAGLANYGYTF. DNA of the CDR3: TGTGCCAGCAGTCGCGGGGCAGGGCTAGCTAACTATGGCTACACCTTC.

Many counts were recorded for this clonotype. The chain employs TRBV11-2 and TRBJ2-7; 9 nucleotides align to TRBD2. V lost 0 bases to trimming and J lost 3 bases; unmatched junction nucleotides: 6. Germline CDR1 SGHAT, CDR2 FQNNGV. The CDR3 extends over 16 amino acids. CDR3 loop: CASSLDLVAGVYEQYF. In nucleotides, the CDR3 is TGTGCCAGCAGCTTAGATCTGGTAGCGGGAGTCTACGAGCAGTACTTC.

This clonotype was recorded at least ten times. V and J are TRBV15 and TRBJ2-7; 9 bases are a match to TRBD1. The germline CDR1 and CDR2 sequences are LNHNV and YYDKDF (reference sequence). This CDR3 contains 16 residues. Trimming at V came to 4 bases and at J to 4 bases, leaving 11 bases not matched to a gene. CDR3 nucleotides: TGTGCCACCAGCACGCGAACCGGGACAGGGCTTTACGAGCAGTACTTC. Protein sequence: CATSTRTGTGLYEQYF.

In this sample, this clonotype turned up many times. The CDR3 is CASSYPQGEQYF. Written as DNA, the CDR3 is TGTGCCAGCAGCTACCCGCAGGGTGAGCAGTACTTC. The J gene is TRBJ2-7, the V gene TRBV12-3 or TRBV12-4; maybe TRBD1 (5 bases). Trimming shortened V by 6 bases and J by 7 bases, and 13 bases separated the two germline ends. The CDR3 has 12 amino acids.

In its sample, this clonotype was seen many times. The chain joins TRBV25-1 to TRBJ1-1; 8 positions agree with TRBD1. The CDR3 covers 13 residues. Unmatched junction bases numbered 6, after V lost 7 bases and J lost 5 bases. In germline, CDR1 is MGHDK, CDR2 SYGVNS. The CDR3 DNA reads TGTGCCAGCATGCAGGGGGCGCGAACTGAAGCTTTCTTT. Encoded protein: CASMQGARTEAFF.

This clonotype has ten or more counts. V usage is TRBV11-3 and J usage is TRBJ1-1; D gene uncertain. V lost 5 bases and J 1 base, leaving 8 bases between the germline ends. Looked up from germline, CDR1 is SGHNT and CDR2 is YENEEA. CDR3 size: 13 residues. In nucleotides, the CDR3 is TGTGCCAGCAGCCCCGATCCGAACACTGAAGCTTTCTTT. Translating gives CASSPDPNTEAFF.

This chain uses TRBV28 with TRBJ1-3, with 7 bases that match TRBD1. CDR1 MDHEN and CDR2 SYDVKM come from the germline V gene. The CDR3 is made up of 13 amino acids. The V and J ends lost 3 bases and 8 bases, in that order; junction bases with no gene match: 4. CDR3 DNA sequence: TGTGCCAGCAGTTTTGACAGGGTACACACCATATATTTT. Translated: CASSFDRVHTIYF.

The sample holds many counts of this clonotype. The V and J genes are TRBV2 and TRBJ2-5; D is perhaps TRBD1 or TRBD2 (6 bases each). The V end lost 6 bases, the J end lost 4 bases, and 21 bases lay between the germline ends. Looked up from germline, CDR1 is SNHLY and CDR2 is FYNNEI. The CDR3 covers 16 residues. As DNA, the CDR3 is TGTGCCAGCAGGAAGGGGGGAGGCCTCAATAGAGAGACCCAGTACTTC. Translation gives CASRKGGGLNRETQYF.

This clonotype appeared once. The gene calls are TRBV5-1 and TRBJ2-7, with a tentative D call TRBD1 (6 bases). CDR3 length: 12 amino acids. The germline V gene encodes CDR1 SGHRS and CDR2 YFSETQ. V was shortened by 4 bases and J by 5 bases, with 10 bases between the two germline ends. The chain's CDR3 is CASSPPGDEQYF. The CDR3 DNA reads as TGCGCCAGCAGCCCCCCAGGGGACGAGCAGTACTTC.

This clonotype was counted ten times or more. CDR3 in amino acids: CASIPGTGQDQSFF. Written as DNA, the CDR3 is TGTGCCAGCATTCCAGGGACCGGACAGGATCAGTCTTTCTTT. The V gene is TRBV14, the J gene TRBJ1-1; 7 positions match TRBD1. Germline V gene lookup returns CDR1 SGHDN and CDR2 FVKESK. This CDR3 region has 14 residues. V lost 7 bases, J lost 12 bases, and 17 bases stayed unmatched.

This clonotype was observed at least ten times. The V call is TRBV28, the J call TRBJ1-2, with TRBD1 matching over 7 bases. CDR1 and CDR2 (germline): MDHEN, SYDVKM. CDR3 length equals 13 residues. J was trimmed by 8 bases and V by 3 bases; bases with no gene match: 6. CDR3 in DNA: TGTGCCAGCAGTTTTGGGACAGTGAGGGGCTACACCTTC. Its translation is CASSFGTVRGYTF.

The table lists this clonotype with many counts. The chain couples TRBV4-1 to TRBJ1-1; TRBD1 matches at 9 bases. CDR1 is MGHRA and CDR2 is YSYEKL in the germline V gene. CDR3 length: 13 residues. The junction had 2 bases not matched to a gene; V was cut back by 3 bases and J by 6 bases. This chain's CDR3 is CASSHTGGPEAFF. CDR3 DNA: TGCGCCAGCAGCCATACAGGGGGCCCTGAAGCTTTCTTT.

This clonotype was observed at least ten times. The chain is built from TRBV28 and TRBJ1-2, with a tentative D call TRBD1 (6 bases). The CDR3 loop spans 15 amino acids. V gave up 7 bases and J gave up 9 bases, with 24 bases separating them. Germline V gives CDR1 MDHEN, CDR2 SYDVKM. CDR3 residues: CASTESGETRESYTF. The CDR3 nucleotides are TGTGCCAGCACCGAATCAGGGGAGACCCGCGAGAGCTACACCTTC.

The table lists this clonotype with a few counts. The chain joins TRBV12-3 or TRBV12-4 to TRBJ1-6; D unclear. The V gene lost 5 bases and the J gene lost 10 bases, with 18 bases spanning the gap. The CDR3 totals 15 residues. The CDR3 loop is CASSKQTFGGSPLHF. The CDR3 nucleotides are TGTGCCAGCAGTAAACAAACGTTCGGTGGATCACCCCTCCACTTT.

The gene calls are TRBV28 and TRBJ1-2; tentatively, D is TRBD1 (6 bases). Germline CDR1 reads MDHEN; CDR2 reads SYDVKM. The CDR3 is 14 residues long. V lost 5 bases and J lost 3, with 13 bases in between. In DNA form, the CDR3 reads TGTGCCAGCAGTACCCCGACAGGAGACTATGGCTACACCTTC. It yields the protein CASSTPTGDYGYTF.

This clonotype was seen at least ten times. V usage is TRBV7-2 and J usage is TRBJ2-1, with 7 bases matching TRBD2. This CDR3 comprises 15 residues. V shed 3 bases, J shed 5 bases, and the junction held 7 bases outside the gene matches. CDR1 and CDR2 from the germline V gene are SGHTA and FQGNSA. The CDR3 sequence: CASSLDQRGHNEQFF. In nucleotides, the CDR3 is TGTGCCAGCAGCTTGGATCAGCGGGGACACAATGAGCAGTTCTTC.